This T cell receptor beta chain was recorded in a study of Ad26.COV2.S vaccination and SARS-CoV-2 variants. Study summary: The donor belonged to the COV1001 Ad26.COV2.S trial arm.

The sample's treatment: around 19 received Ad26.COV2.S at low or high dose, single or two shots; several received placebo; per-sample allocation not given. At day 63 after the first vaccine or placebo injection, samples were drawn. An adult donor aged 18-55 years was enrolled in Boston. What was given as vaccine was an Ad26 vector encoding Wuhan-strain SARS-CoV-2 spike. Data came from immunoSEQ multiplex PCR; TCRdb stores just in-frame clones and leaves some out. The table has about 680,000 clones, approximately 88% seen once; the top ten hold about 1.5%. V was clipped by 5 bases and J by 3 bases, with 11 bases between them. Per germline, CDR1 SGHTA and CDR2 FQGTGA. The CDR3 is 13 amino acids.

The rearrangement uses TRBV7-3 and TRBJ2-7, with D perhaps TRBD1 (6 bases). The sample in question was peripheral blood, obtained in a trial of Ad26.COV2.S vaccine versus placebo. The sequence was collected from a person aged 18-60 years who received the Ad26.COV2.S COVID-19 vaccine or a placebo. The CDR3 reads CASSPTGNYEQYF. The CDR3 region has the DNA TGTGCCAGCAGCCCGACAGGAAACTACGAGCAGTACTTC.